The source of this T cell receptor beta chain is a study of glioma-infiltrating T cells after dendritic cell vaccination. Whole-study findings and limits: Few patients contributed both blood and tumor specimens.

To note about this clone: Its antigen is currently unknown.

TCRB CDR3 was amplified from 2 ug genomic DNA or less. Primers: 60 V beta forward and 13 J beta reverse. Profiled with immunoSEQ multiplex PCR; TCRdb holds only in-frame clones, not every one. The profile shows approximately 60,000 clones, around nine tenths of them singletons. With 4 bases removed from V and 4 bases from J, the gap between germline ends came to 5 bases. Germline V CDR1 and CDR2: SGHAT, FQNNGV. This CDR3 region has 12 residues. Sample time point: after dendritic cell vaccination, including at tumor progression/relapse. Only patients with spare fresh-frozen tumor and over two years of follow-up were included.

The genes are TRBV11-2 and TRBJ1-5, with a weak D call TRBD1 (5 bases). The source is a human donor with glioblastoma. Sequenced material: blood, taken after dendritic cell vaccination. CDR3 DNA sequence: TGTGCCAGCAGCTCAGGGAATCAGCCCCAGCATTTT. Its translation is CASSSGNQPQHF.